The 2 T cell receptor beta chains presented below share a single source sample, sequenced in a study of cytomegalovirus exposure and HLA in healthy donors. PCR involved 60 Vbeta and 13 Jbeta primers. Generated by immunoSEQ multiplex PCR, the TCRdb table keeps only in-frame clones and is missing some. The top ten clones hold about 0.28% of a sample with approximately 290,000 clones, approximately 80% of them seen once. The sample was PBMCs. The receptors derive from a girl aged 2 to 10 in good health and CMV-seronegative.

This clone occurred once. CDR3 sequence (DNA): TGTGCCATCAGTGGGGCCCAAAATAGCGGGAGGGATACAGATACGCAGTATTTT. Protein: CAISGAQNSGRDTDTQYF. J is TRBJ2-3 and V is TRBV10-3, with 11 bases that match TRBD2. The trim removed 4 bases at V and 3 bases at J, leaving 12 bases unmatched. Germline assignment: CDR1 ENHRY and CDR2 SYGVKD. This CDR3 contains 18 residues.

The genes are TRBV6-5 and TRBJ1-1; no definite D call. From germline, CDR1 is MNHEY and CDR2 SVGAGI. V shed 7 bases and J shed 0 bases, with 12 bases lying between them. This CDR3 has 14 residues. CDR3: CASIPPALNTEAFF. The CDR3 nucleotides read TGTGCCAGCATTCCCCCAGCGCTGAACACTGAAGCTTTCTTT.